These 10 T cell receptor beta chains were sequenced from one sample in a study of T cells in Graves' hyperthyroidism and ophthalmopathy. TCR beta CDR3 regions were amplified from RNA. An initial round of RT-PCR targeting the TCR CDR3 relied on the HTBI primer set. MiXCR was run by TCRdb on the multiplex PCR reads, yielding one entry per CDR3 protein. The data hold about 160,000 distinct CDR3 sequences, with around 8.9% observed a single time. Material for sequencing was blood. The receptors come from a woman under 30 with Graves' hyperthyroidism that later progressed to Graves' ophthalmopathy.

This clonotype came up many times. This chain links TRBV4-1 with TRBJ1-1, with D perhaps matching TRBD1 (6 bases). There are 15 residues in the CDR3. V was shortened by 5 bases and J by 1 base, with 14 bases between the two germline ends. The germline V gene encodes CDR1 MGHRA and CDR2 YSYEKL. The CDR3 nucleotides read TGCGCCAGCAGCACTCGGACAGTAGGGAACACTGAAGCTTTCTTT. It specifies CASSTRTVGNTEAFF.

This clonotype was picked up many times. The chain carries TRBV19 and TRBJ1-1; weak D call: TRBD1 (5 bases). Trimming cost V 1 base and J 1 base, with 7 bases left between them. This CDR3 contains 14 residues. The germline V gene has CDR1 LNHDA and CDR2 SQIVND (reference sequence). The CDR3 reads CASSIGTRNTEAFF. As DNA, the CDR3 is TGTGCCAGTAGTATAGGGACAAGGAACACTGAAGCTTTCTTT.

This clonotype has a count of ten or more. The genes are TRBV19 and TRBJ1-2; 8 bases agree with TRBD1. V was pared by 10 bases and J by 8 bases, with 12 bases of the junction left unmatched. Looked up from germline, CDR1 is LNHDA and CDR2 is SQIVND (reference sequence). The CDR3 is 13 residues long. This CDR3 is CATSPGQGIGYTF. The CDR3 DNA is TGTGCCACTTCCCCTGGACAGGGTATCGGCTACACCTTC.

This clonotype showed up many times. The chain uses TRBV3-1 and TRBJ2-1, with D perhaps being TRBD1 or TRBD2 (5 bases each). This CDR3 has 15 amino acids. The V and J ends lost 0 bases and 6 bases respectively, with 12 bases between them. CDR1 is LGHDT, CDR2 YNNKEL, per germline (reference sequence). This CDR3 reads CASSQDGEGTNEQFF. In DNA, the CDR3 is TGTGCCAGCAGCCAAGATGGGGAAGGGACCAATGAGCAGTTCTTC.

This clonotype was found a few times. V and J are TRBV29-1 and TRBJ1-3; maybe TRBD1 (6 bases). The CDR3 is made up of 14 amino acids. V lost 4 bases, J lost 3 bases, and 13 bases lay in between. Germline CDR1 reads SQVTM; CDR2 reads ANQGSEA. DNA of the CDR3: TGCAGCGTTGTTCGAACAGGGAGTGGAAACACCATATATTTT. Translation: CSVVRTGSGNTIYF.

This clonotype has a count of ten or more. CDR3 sequence reads: CSARDISVGGFYEQYF. CDR3 nucleotides: TGCAGTGCTAGAGATATTTCCGTGGGAGGGTTCTACGAGCAGTACTTC. V usage is TRBV20-1 and J usage is TRBJ2-7; TRBD2 aligns across 7 bases. CDR1 is DFQATT, CDR2 SNEGSKA, per germline (reference sequence). The V and J ends lost 0 bases and 3 bases, in that order; junction bases with no gene match: 11. This CDR3 spans 16 amino acids.

The chain has TRBV20-1 and TRBJ2-7, with unresolved D. V lost 4 bases to trimming and J lost 3 bases, with 10 bases between them. The length of the CDR3 is 12 residues. Germline CDR1 and CDR2: DFQATT and SNEGSKA (reference sequence). The CDR3 reads CSAINRLYEQYF. In DNA form, the CDR3 reads TGCAGTGCTATAAATAGACTCTACGAGCAGTACTTC.

The chain combines TRBV6-4 with TRBJ2-2; 7 nucleotides line up with TRBD1. Germline V gives CDR1 MRHNA, CDR2 SNTAGT. This CDR3 is 17 amino acids long. After removal of 4 bases from V and 4 bases from J, the junction contained 12 bases not matched to a gene. The CDR3 region is CASSALGGQLRTGELFF. The CDR3, as DNA: TGTGCCAGCAGTGCCCTAGGGGGACAGCTCCGCACCGGGGAGCTGTTTTTT.

This clonotype was counted at least ten times. This chain uses TRBV20-1 with TRBJ1-2, with TRBD1 as a possible D gene (6 bases). V shed 2 bases and J shed 4 bases, with 14 bases lying between them. The germline CDR1 and CDR2 sequences are DFQATT and SNEGSKA (reference sequence). This CDR3 region has 14 residues. The CDR3 is CSARSYTGIYGYTF. CDR3 nucleotides: TGCAGTGCTAGAAGCTACACAGGGATCTATGGCTACACCTTC.

This clonotype occurred many times. The chain links TRBV15 to TRBJ2-6, with 9 positions matching TRBD1. V lost 2 bases and J lost 1; bases outside the gene matches: 15. The CDR3 is 21 residues long. Germline V CDR1 and CDR2: LNHNV, YYDKDF (reference sequence). DNA for the CDR3: TGTGCCACCAGCAGACCCCCGGGACAGGGTTGGCTAGAATCTGGGGCCAACGTCCTGACTTTC. Residues: CATSRPPGQGWLESGANVLTF.